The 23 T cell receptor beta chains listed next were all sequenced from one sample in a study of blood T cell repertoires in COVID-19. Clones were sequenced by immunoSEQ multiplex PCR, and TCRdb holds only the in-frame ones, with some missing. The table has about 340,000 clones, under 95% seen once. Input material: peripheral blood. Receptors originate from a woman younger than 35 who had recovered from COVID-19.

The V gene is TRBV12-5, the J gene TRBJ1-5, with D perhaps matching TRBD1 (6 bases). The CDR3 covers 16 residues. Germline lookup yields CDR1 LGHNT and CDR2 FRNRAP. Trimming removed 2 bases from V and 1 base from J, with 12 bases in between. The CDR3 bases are TGTGCTAGTGGTTTGCCCCCCGGACAGAGCAATCAGCCCCAGCATTTT. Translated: CASGLPPGQSNQPQHF. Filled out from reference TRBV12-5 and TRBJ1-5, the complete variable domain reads DARVTQTPRHKVTEMGQEVTMRCQPILGHNTVFWYRQTMMQGLELLAYFRNRAPLDDSGMPKDRFSAEMPDATLATLKIQPSEPRDSAVYFCASGLPPGQSNQPQHFGDGTRLSIL.

The chain's CDR3 is CASSQVPTSGNSGYEQYV. The CDR3 DNA is TGTGCCAGCAGCCAAGTTCCTACTAGCGGGAATAGTGGCTACGAGCAGTACGTC. The chain uses TRBV3-1 (or the pseudogene TRBV3-2) and TRBJ2-7; 10 bases fit TRBD2. CDR3 length: 18 amino acids. Germline CDR1 reads LGHDT; CDR2 reads YNNKEL (reference sequence). J was trimmed by 3 bases and V by 1 base; bases with no gene match: 12.

For the CDR3, the DNA is TGTGCCAGCAGTGACGTACCGGGACAGGGGGGCCACGAGCAGTACGTC. This translates into CASSDVPGQGGHEQYV. The gene calls are TRBV6-1 and TRBJ2-7, with 11 bases fitting TRBD1. This CDR3 contains 16 residues. The J segment lost 5 bases and the V segment lost 3 bases, leaving 9 bases of the junction unmatched. Looked up from germline, CDR1 is MNHNS and CDR2 is SASEGT.

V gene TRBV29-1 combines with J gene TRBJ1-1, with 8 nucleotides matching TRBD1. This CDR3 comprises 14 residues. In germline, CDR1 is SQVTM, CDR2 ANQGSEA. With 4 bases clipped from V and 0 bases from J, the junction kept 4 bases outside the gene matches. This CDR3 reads CSVGQGSLNTEAFF. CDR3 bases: TGCAGCGTTGGACAGGGGAGTTTGAACACTGAAGCTTTCTTT.

DNA of the CDR3: TGTGCCAGCTCACCGTTAGCAGGGGACGGCAAAAACATTCAGTACTTC. Translating it yields CASSPLAGDGKNIQYF. The chain joins TRBV18 to TRBJ2-4, with D possibly matching TRBD1 (6 bases). The CDR3 has 16 residues. Trimming removed 3 bases at V and 3 bases at J, with 15 bases between. CDR1 and CDR2 from the germline V gene are KGHSH and LQKENI.

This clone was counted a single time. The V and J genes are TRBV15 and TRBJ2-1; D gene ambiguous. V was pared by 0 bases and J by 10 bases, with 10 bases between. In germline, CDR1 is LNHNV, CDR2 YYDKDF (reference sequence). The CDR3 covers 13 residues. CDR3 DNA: TGTGCCACCAGCAGAGATATAGCCGGGGAGCAGTTCTTC. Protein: CATSRDIAGEQFF.

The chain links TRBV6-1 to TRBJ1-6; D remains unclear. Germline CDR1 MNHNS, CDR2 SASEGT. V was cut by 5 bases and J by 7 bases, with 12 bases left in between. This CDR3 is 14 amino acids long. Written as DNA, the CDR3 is TGTGCCAGCAGTCGCGGGTCATCGAATTCACCCCTCCACTTT. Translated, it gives CASSRGSSNSPLHF.

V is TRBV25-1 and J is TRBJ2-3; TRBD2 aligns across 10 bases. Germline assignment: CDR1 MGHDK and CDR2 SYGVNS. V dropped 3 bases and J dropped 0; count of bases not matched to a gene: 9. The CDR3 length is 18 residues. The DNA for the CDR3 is TGTGCCAGCAGTGATCGGGGTAGACTAGCGGGTAGCACAGATACGCAGTATTTT. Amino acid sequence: CASSDRGRLAGSTDTQYF.

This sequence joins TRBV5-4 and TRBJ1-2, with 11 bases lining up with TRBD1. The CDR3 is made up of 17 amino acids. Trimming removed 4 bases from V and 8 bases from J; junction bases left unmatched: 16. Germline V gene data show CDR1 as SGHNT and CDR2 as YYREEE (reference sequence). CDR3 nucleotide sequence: TGTGCCAGCAGCCCAAGACTAATCGGACAGGGGGCGTCGGGCTACACCTTC. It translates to CASSPRLIGQGASGYTF.

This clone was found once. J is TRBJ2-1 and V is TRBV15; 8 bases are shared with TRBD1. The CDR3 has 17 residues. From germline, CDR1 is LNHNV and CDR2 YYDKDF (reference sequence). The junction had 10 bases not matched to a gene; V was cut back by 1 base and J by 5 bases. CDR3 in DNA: TGTGCCACCAGCAGAGTAGGCCGACAGGGGCCGAACAATGAGCAGTTCTTC. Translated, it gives CATSRVGRQGPNNEQFF.

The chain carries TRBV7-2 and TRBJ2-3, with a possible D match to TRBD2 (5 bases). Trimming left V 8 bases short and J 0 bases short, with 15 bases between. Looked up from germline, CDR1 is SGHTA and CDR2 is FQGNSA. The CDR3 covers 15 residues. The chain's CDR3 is CASSREGPSTDTQYF. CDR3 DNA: TGTGCCAGCTCTCGCGAGGGCCCTAGCACAGATACGCAGTATTTT.

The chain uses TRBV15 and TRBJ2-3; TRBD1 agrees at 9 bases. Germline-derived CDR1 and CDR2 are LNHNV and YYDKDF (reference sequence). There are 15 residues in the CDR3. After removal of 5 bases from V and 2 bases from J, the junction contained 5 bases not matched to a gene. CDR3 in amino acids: CATSGGQGSTDTQYF. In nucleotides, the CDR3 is TGTGCCACCAGCGGCGGACAGGGGTCCACAGATACGCAGTATTTT.

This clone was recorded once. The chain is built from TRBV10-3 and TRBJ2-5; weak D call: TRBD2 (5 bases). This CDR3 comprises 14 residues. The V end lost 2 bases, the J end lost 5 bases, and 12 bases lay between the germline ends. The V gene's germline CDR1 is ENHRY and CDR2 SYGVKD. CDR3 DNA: TGTGCCATCAGTGAGGAGGGAGTAAAGGAGACCCAGTACTTC. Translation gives CAISEEGVKETQYF.

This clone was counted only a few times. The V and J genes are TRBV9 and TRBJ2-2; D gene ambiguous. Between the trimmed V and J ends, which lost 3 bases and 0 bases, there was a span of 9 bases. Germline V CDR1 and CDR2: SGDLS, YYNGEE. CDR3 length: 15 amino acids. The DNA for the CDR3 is TGTGCCAGCAGCGCCCTAGGATCGAACACCGGGGAGCTGTTTTTT. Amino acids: CASSALGSNTGELFF.

CDR3 nucleotides: TGTGCCAGCAGTCCGAAGCGGGGCCACGGGACCCAGTACTTC. This codes for CASSPKRGHGTQYF. The genes are TRBV27 and TRBJ2-5; TRBD2 agrees at 7 bases. The V gene end was trimmed by 5 bases and the J gene end by 7 bases; junction bases not matched to a gene: 10. This CDR3 contains 14 residues. Germline-derived CDR1 and CDR2 are MNHEY and SMNVEV (reference sequence).

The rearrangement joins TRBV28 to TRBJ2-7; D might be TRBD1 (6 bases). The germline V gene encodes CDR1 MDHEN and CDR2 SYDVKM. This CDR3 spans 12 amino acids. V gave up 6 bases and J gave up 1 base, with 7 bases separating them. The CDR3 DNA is TGTGCCAGCAGCCAGGGGTCCTACGAGCAGTACGTC. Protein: CASSQGSYEQYV.

Written as DNA, the CDR3 is TGTGCCAGTACGGGACAACCCAATCAGCCCCAGCATTTT. Amino acid sequence: CASTGQPNQPQHF. V gene TRBV19 combines with J gene TRBJ1-5; tentatively, D is TRBD1 (6 bases). With 7 bases removed from V and 3 bases from J, the gap between germline ends came to 10 bases. CDR3 size: 13 residues. Germline CDR1 is LNHDA and CDR2 is SQIVND (reference sequence).

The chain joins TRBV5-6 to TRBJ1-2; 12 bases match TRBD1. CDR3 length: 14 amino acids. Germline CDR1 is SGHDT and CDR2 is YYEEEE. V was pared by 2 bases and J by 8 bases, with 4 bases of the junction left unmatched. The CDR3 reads CASSFGTGGFGYTF. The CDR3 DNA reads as TGTGCCAGCAGCTTCGGGACAGGGGGCTTCGGCTACACCTTC.

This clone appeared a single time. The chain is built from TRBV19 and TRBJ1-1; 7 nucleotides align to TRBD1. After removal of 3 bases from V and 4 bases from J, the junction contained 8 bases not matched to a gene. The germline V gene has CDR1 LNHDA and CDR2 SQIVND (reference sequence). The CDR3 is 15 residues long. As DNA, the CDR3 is TGTGCCAGTAGTATTTATCAGGGGGTTGGCACTGAAGCTTTCTTT. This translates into CASSIYQGVGTEAFF.

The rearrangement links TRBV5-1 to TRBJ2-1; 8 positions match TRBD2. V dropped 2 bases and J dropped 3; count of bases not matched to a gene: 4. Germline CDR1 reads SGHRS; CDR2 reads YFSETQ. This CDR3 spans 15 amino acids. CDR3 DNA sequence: TGCGCCAGCAGCTTTTCAAGCGGGGGCTACAATGAGCAGTTCTTC. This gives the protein CASSFSSGGYNEQFF.

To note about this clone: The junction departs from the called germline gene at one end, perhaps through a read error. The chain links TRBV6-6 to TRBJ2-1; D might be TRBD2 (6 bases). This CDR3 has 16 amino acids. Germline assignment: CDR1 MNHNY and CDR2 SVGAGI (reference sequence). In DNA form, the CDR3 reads TGTGCCAGCAGTTACACCGTGGAGGGAGGCCCTCAAACAAAGATCTTC. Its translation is CASSYTVEGGPQTKIF.

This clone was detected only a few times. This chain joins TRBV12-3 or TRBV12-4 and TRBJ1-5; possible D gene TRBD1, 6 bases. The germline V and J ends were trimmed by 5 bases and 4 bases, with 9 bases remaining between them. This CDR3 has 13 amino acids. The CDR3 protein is CASSRDTNQPQHF. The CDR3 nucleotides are TGTGCCAGCAGTCGGGACACTAATCAGCCCCAGCATTTT.

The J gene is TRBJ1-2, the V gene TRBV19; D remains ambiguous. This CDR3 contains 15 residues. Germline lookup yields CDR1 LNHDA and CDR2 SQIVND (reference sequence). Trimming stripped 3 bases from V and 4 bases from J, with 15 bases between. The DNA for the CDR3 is TGTGCCAGTAGTATGGCGCAGGTGGAAGGCTATGGCTACACCTTC. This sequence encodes CASSMAQVEGYGYTF.